The 27 T cell receptor beta chains given below trace back to one sample, sequenced in a study of CD8 T cells in Susac syndrome. The authors reverse transcribed roughly 0.5 to 1 ug RNA with random hexamers. One entry per CDR3 protein results from TCRdb running MiXCR on the immunoSEQ multiplex PCR reads. In the table there are around 140,000 distinct CDR3 sequences, roughly 76% of which are singletons. Input material: CD8+ T cells from PBMCs. The receptors shown here come from a human donor with multiple sclerosis.

The chain links TRBV9 to TRBJ2-1, with D uncertain. CDR1 is SGDLS and CDR2 is YYNGEE in the germline V gene. Trimming left V 0 bases short and J 6 bases short, with 10 bases between. The length of the CDR3 is 14 residues. The CDR3 is CASSVGGSANEQFF. The CDR3 DNA sequence: TGTGCCAGCAGCGTAGGAGGATCAGCCAATGAGCAGTTCTTC. The full variable domain, its missing parts supplied by reference TRBV9 and TRBJ2-1, is DSGVTQTPKHLITATGQRVTLRCSPRSGDLSVYWYQQSLDQGLQFLIQYYNGEERAKGNILERFSAQQFPDLHSELNLSSLELGDSALYFCASSVGGSANEQFFGPGTRLTVL.

The chain carries TRBV19 and TRBJ1-1; D is uncertain. V was shortened by 7 bases and J by 0 bases, with 3 bases between the two germline ends. The germline CDR1 and CDR2 sequences are LNHDA and SQIVND (reference sequence). CDR3 length: 11 amino acids. The CDR3 loop is CASMMNTEAFF. CDR3 DNA sequence: TGTGCCAGTATGATGAACACTGAAGCTTTCTTT.

The chain joins TRBV12-5 to TRBJ2-2; D call uncertain. The germline V and J ends were trimmed by 1 base and 4 bases, with 13 bases remaining between them. The CDR3 has 16 amino acids. Germline CDR1 reads LGHNT; CDR2 reads FRNRAP. The CDR3 nucleotides are TGTGCTAGTGGTTTGGGCTCATTTTTAAGCACCGGGGAGCTGTTTTTT. Amino acid sequence: CASGLGSFLSTGELFF.

This clonotype was found a few times. The rearrangement links TRBV7-3 to TRBJ2-6; D is unresolved. The CDR3 has 15 residues. Germline V gene sequence: CDR1 SGHTA, CDR2 FQGTGA. Trimming removed 1 base at V and 2 bases at J, with 6 bases between. The CDR3 bases are TGTGCCAGCAGCTTAAAAGGGCCTGGGGCCAACGTCCTGACTTTC. It specifies CASSLKGPGANVLTF.

The chain combines TRBV5-4 with TRBJ2-5; 9 bases agree with TRBD2. The CDR3 extends over 15 amino acids. Looked up from germline, CDR1 is SGHNT and CDR2 is YYREEE (reference sequence). The J segment lost 4 bases and the V segment lost 5 bases, leaving 9 bases of the junction unmatched. The DNA for the CDR3 is TGTGCCAGCAGGGTAAGCGGGAGGCCGGTAGAGACCCAGTACTTC. Its translation is CASRVSGRPVETQYF.

V is TRBV28 and J is TRBJ1-6; D is possibly TRBD1 (6 bases). The germline CDR1 and CDR2 sequences are MDHEN and SYDVKM. The germline V and J ends were trimmed by 0 bases and 0 bases, with 9 bases remaining between them. This CDR3 has 17 amino acids. The CDR3 loop is CASSLWQGSSYNSPLHF. The DNA for the CDR3 is TGTGCCAGCAGTTTATGGCAGGGGAGCTCCTATAATTCACCCCTCCACTTT.

The J gene is TRBJ1-1, the V gene TRBV9, with TRBD1 matching over 9 bases. Germline lookup yields CDR1 SGDLS and CDR2 YYNGEE. This CDR3 has 16 amino acids. J lost 3 bases, V lost 4 bases, and 10 bases had no gene match. The CDR3 sequence is CASSPWDRDTDTEAFF. Written as DNA, the CDR3 is TGTGCCAGCAGCCCTTGGGACAGGGATACGGACACTGAAGCTTTCTTT.

The rearrangement uses TRBV12-3 or TRBV12-4 and TRBJ1-1; D remains ambiguous. The CDR3 contains 12 residues. The germline V and J ends were trimmed by 7 bases and 11 bases, with 17 bases remaining between them. DNA of the CDR3: TGTGCCAGCACTCCGCATTACGAGGTCGCTTTCTTT. Translated: CASTPHYEVAFF.

This clonotype is a singleton in its sample. The chain joins TRBV19 to TRBJ1-1; no firm D call. V shed 3 bases and J shed 4 bases, with 6 bases lying between them. Per the germline V gene, CDR1 is LNHDA and CDR2 is SQIVND (reference sequence). CDR3 length equals 12 residues. The CDR3 DNA is TGTGCCAGTAGTATGGGGATCACTGAAGCTTTCTTT. It encodes CASSMGITEAFF.

V and J are TRBV12-3 or TRBV12-4 and TRBJ2-1; D is unresolved. V shed 5 bases and J shed 10 bases, with 9 bases lying between them. This CDR3 has 11 amino acids. This chain's CDR3 is CASSGRTEQFF. The CDR3 nucleotides are TGTGCCAGCAGTGGTCGGACGGAGCAGTTCTTC.

As DNA, the CDR3 is TGTGCCAGCAGCTTAGGCCGGATAGGCGGGGAGCTGTTTTTT. Its protein product is CASSLGRIGGELFF. The genes are TRBV7-9 and TRBJ2-2, with D unresolved. Trimming pared 1 base from V and 7 bases from J, leaving 10 bases between. CDR3 size: 14 residues. Germline V CDR1 and CDR2: SEHNR, FQNEAQ (reference sequence).

The chain joins TRBV27 to TRBJ1-1; 7 bases fit TRBD1. This CDR3 contains 13 residues. The junction had 3 bases not matched to a gene; V was cut back by 7 bases and J by 1 base. In germline, CDR1 is MNHEY, CDR2 SMNVEV (reference sequence). Here the CDR3 reads CASTTGKNTEAFF. The CDR3 nucleotides are TGTGCCAGCACGACAGGGAAGAACACTGAAGCTTTCTTT.

The rearrangement links TRBV6-1 to TRBJ2-3; 11 bases fit TRBD2. CDR1 is MNHNS and CDR2 is SASEGT in the germline V gene. This CDR3 region has 16 residues. With 5 bases clipped from V and 2 bases from J, the junction kept 6 bases outside the gene matches. This CDR3 is CASSKGTSGLTDTQYF. As DNA, the CDR3 is TGTGCCAGCAGTAAGGGGACTAGCGGACTCACAGATACGCAGTATTTT.

This chain joins TRBV27 and TRBJ2-5, with unresolved D. This CDR3 is 12 amino acids long. Per the germline V gene, CDR1 is MNHEY and CDR2 is SMNVEV (reference sequence). V dropped 8 bases and J dropped 3 bases, with 10 bases sitting between them. The CDR3 here is CASRGLEETQYF. CDR3 bases: TGTGCCAGCCGCGGTCTGGAAGAGACCCAGTACTTC.

This clonotype was counted a few times. The chain uses TRBV18 and TRBJ2-1; D remains ambiguous. Trimming took 0 bases from V and 4 from J, leaving 7 bases between them. The CDR3 runs to 14 residues. Germline V gene data show CDR1 as KGHSH and CDR2 as LQKENI. The CDR3 bases are TGTGCCAGCTCACCACCTATCCAATACAATGAGCAGTTCTTC. This encodes CASSPPIQYNEQFF.

The chain has TRBV7-6 and TRBJ2-5; D is unclear. V lost 2 bases and J lost 0, with 10 bases in between. The length of the CDR3 is 15 residues. Germline V gene sequence: CDR1 SGHVS, CDR2 FNYEAQ. The CDR3 DNA follows: TGTGCCAGCAGCTTAACCTTGGGGAACCAAGAGACCCAGTACTTC. Its protein product is CASSLTLGNQETQYF.

The CDR3, as DNA: TGTGCCAGCTCACCTAGGCGGTCCCCCGACACTGAAGCTTTCTTT. Translation: CASSPRRSPDTEAFF. This chain connects TRBV18 to TRBJ1-1; D ambiguous. Germline values: CDR1 KGHSH, CDR2 LQKENI. V lost 3 bases, J lost 3 bases, and 14 bases lay in between. The CDR3 is 15 amino acids.

The chain links TRBV2 to TRBJ2-3, with 10 bases matching TRBD2. V dropped 3 bases and J dropped 4; count of bases not matched to a gene: 16. The CDR3 runs 19 residues. The germline CDR1 and CDR2 sequences are SNHLY and FYNNEI. This CDR3 reads CASSDGAGGPNVAADTQYF. For the CDR3, the DNA is TGTGCCAGCAGTGACGGAGCGGGAGGGCCAAACGTCGCAGCAGATACGCAGTATTTT.

This clonotype has a single count. The rearrangement links TRBV29-1 to TRBJ1-1; D unresolved. The V end lost 4 bases, the J end lost 0 bases, and 9 bases lay between the germline ends. The germline gives CDR1 SQVTM, CDR2 ANQGSEA. There are 13 residues in the CDR3. The CDR3 spells CSVASPMNTEAFF. CDR3 DNA: TGCAGCGTTGCTTCCCCGATGAACACTGAAGCTTTCTTT.

The rearrangement links TRBV29-1 to TRBJ1-2; no clear D. The V end lost 2 bases, the J end lost 7 bases, and 11 bases lay between the germline ends. Germline CDR1 and CDR2: SQVTM and ANQGSEA. This CDR3 is built from 12 residues. CDR3 in DNA: TGCAGCGTTGAATTTGGAGGAGCTGGCTACACCTTC. Translated: CSVEFGGAGYTF.

The chain couples TRBV11-2 to TRBJ2-6; no firm D call. CDR3 length: 16 residues. The germline gives CDR1 SGHAT, CDR2 FQNNGV. Deletions cut 1 base from V and 0 bases from J, with 7 bases between. The CDR3 reads CASSLGRFSGANVLTF. The CDR3 DNA reads as TGTGCCAGCAGCTTAGGACGGTTCTCTGGGGCCAACGTCCTGACTTTC.

The chain combines TRBV27 with TRBJ2-7, with D perhaps matching TRBD1 (6 bases). This CDR3 is 13 amino acids long. Per the germline V gene, CDR1 is MNHEY and CDR2 is SMNVEV (reference sequence). V lost 4 bases and J lost 6, with 13 bases in between. The CDR3 loop is CASSWGRGFEQYV. CDR3 nucleotides: TGTGCCAGCAGTTGGGGGCGAGGGTTCGAGCAGTACGTC.

This sequence joins TRBV20-1 and TRBJ2-7; 8 bases map to TRBD1. V shed 0 bases, J shed 4 bases, and the junction held 14 bases outside the gene matches. There are 17 residues in the CDR3. The germline gives CDR1 DFQATT, CDR2 SNEGSKA (reference sequence). CDR3 in amino acids: CSARDGFGDRSLYEQYF. For the CDR3, the DNA is TGCAGTGCTAGAGATGGGTTCGGGGACAGGAGTTTATACGAGCAGTACTTC.

This chain joins TRBV6-1 and TRBJ2-1; possible D gene TRBD1, 6 bases. The CDR3 consists of 15 residues. Germline CDR1 and CDR2: MNHNS and SASEGT. V was trimmed by 2 bases and J by 4 bases, leaving 12 bases between them. The CDR3 DNA follows: TGTGCCAGCAGTGAACTTGGCACAGGGTACAATGAGCAGTTCTTC. This encodes CASSELGTGYNEQFF.

This chain links TRBV20-1 with TRBJ2-3; 7 positions match TRBD2. Trimming at V came to 6 bases and at J to 1 base, leaving 7 bases not matched to a gene. Looked up from germline, CDR1 is DFQATT and CDR2 is SNEGSKA (reference sequence). The CDR3 totals 14 residues. DNA for the CDR3: TGCAGTGCCCTGGGACTAATGGGCACAGATACGCAGTATTTT. This gives the protein CSALGLMGTDTQYF.

The CDR3, as DNA: TGTGCCACCAGTGACTCCCAAGCACAGGGGGCTAAAGCCGGGGAGCTGTTTTTT. It translates to CATSDSQAQGAKAGELFF. The J gene is TRBJ2-2, the V gene TRBV24-1, with 9 bases matching TRBD1. The CDR3 spans 18 residues. The germline CDR1 and CDR2 sequences are KGHDR and SFDVKD. Trimming took 4 bases from V and 6 from J; bases not matched to a gene: 14.

The chain combines TRBV4-1 with TRBJ1-4, with 7 nucleotides matching TRBD1. The junction had 8 bases not matched to a gene; V was cut back by 2 bases and J by 5 bases. This CDR3 is 16 amino acids long. Germline V lookup: CDR1 MGHRA, CDR2 YSYEKL. Written as DNA, the CDR3 is TGCGCCAGCAGCCAACGACCGGGACAGATGAATGAAAAACTGTTTTTT. Its translation: CASSQRPGQMNEKLFF.